A single T cell receptor (beta chain) is shown here with its context. This record belongs to a study of PD-L1 blockade in urothelial cancer. Profiling relied on immunoSEQ multiplex PCR, and the TCRdb table lists in-frame clones only, not all of them. The top ten clones hold 0.85% to 1% of a sample with 90,000 to 120,000 clones, about 91% of them seen once. CDR3 size: 14 residues. The germline CDR1 and CDR2 sequences are LGHNA and YNFKEQ. V was clipped by 0 bases and J by 4 bases, with 8 bases between them. The sample was PBMCs, taken around atezolizumab (anti-PD-L1) treatment. The origin of this receptor is a woman older than 75 with urothelial cancer. The chain carries TRBV4-2 and TRBJ2-3; D gene ambiguous. As DNA, the CDR3 is TGTGCCAGCAGCCAAGAACTCCCCCCAGATACGCAGTATTTT. Its protein is CASSQELPPDTQYF.